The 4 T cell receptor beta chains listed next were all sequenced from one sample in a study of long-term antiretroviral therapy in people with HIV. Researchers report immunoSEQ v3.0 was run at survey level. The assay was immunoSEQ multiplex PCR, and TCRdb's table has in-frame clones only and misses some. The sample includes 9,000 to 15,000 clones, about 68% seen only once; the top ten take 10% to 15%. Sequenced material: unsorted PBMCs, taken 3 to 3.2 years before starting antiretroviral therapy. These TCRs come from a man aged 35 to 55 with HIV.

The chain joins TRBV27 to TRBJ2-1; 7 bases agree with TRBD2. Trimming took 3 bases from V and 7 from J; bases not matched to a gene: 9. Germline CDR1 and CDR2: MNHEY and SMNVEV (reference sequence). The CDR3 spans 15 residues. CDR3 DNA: TGTGCCAGCAGTTTCTCAATCGGCGGGAGAAATGAGCAGTTCTTC. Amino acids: CASSFSIGGRNEQFF.

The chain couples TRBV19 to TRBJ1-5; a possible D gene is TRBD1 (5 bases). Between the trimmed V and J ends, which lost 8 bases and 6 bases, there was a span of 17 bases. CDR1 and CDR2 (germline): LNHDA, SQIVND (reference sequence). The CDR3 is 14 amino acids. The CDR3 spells CASRERGLGQPQHF. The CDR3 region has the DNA TGTGCCAGTCGTGAGAGGGGCCTCGGTCAGCCCCAGCATTTT.

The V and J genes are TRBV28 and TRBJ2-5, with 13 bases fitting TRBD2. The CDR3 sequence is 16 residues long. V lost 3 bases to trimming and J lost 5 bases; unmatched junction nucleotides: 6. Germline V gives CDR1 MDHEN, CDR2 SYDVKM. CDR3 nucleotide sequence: TGTGCCAGCAGTTTGCAACTAGCGGGAGGGCGCGAGACCCAGTACTTC. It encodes CASSLQLAGGRETQYF. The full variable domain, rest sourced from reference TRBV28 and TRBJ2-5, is DVKVTQSSRYLVKRTGEKVFLECVQDMDHENMFWYRQDPGLGLRLIYFSYDVKMKEKGDIPEGYSVSREKKERFSLILESASTNQTSMYLCASSLQLAGGRETQYFGPGTRLLVL.

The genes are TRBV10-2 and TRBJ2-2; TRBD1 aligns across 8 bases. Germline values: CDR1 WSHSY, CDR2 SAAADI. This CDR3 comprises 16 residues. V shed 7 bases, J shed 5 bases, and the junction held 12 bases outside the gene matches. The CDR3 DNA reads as TGCGCCAGCAAGGGACAGGCGACGAGGGGAACCGGGGAGCTGTTTTTT. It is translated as CASKGQATRGTGELFF.